A selection of T cell receptor beta chains follows, all from one sample in a study of blood T cell repertoires in COVID-19. TCRdb's copy holds only in-frame clones and misses some; the assay was immunoSEQ multiplex PCR. Of roughly 200,000 clones in the sample, 65% to 80% were seen once. The material sequenced was peripheral blood. All receptors derive from a middle-aged man who had recovered from COVID-19. The CDR3 runs from the conserved cysteine through the conserved F or W. Fields, in order: D gene, clone size, CDR3 length, V gene, J gene, CDR3 DNA, CDR3 protein. A D gene is named only where the DNA matches it firmly. The size of a clone is reported for some rows only, either as once, few or many, or as a class for expanded clones.

D: TRBD1; size: many; length: 15; V: TRBV30; J: TRBJ1-6; DNA: TGTGCCTGGAATTCAGGACAGGGGTATCACTCACCCCTCCACTTT; CDR3: CAWNSGQGYHSPLHF
D: TRBD1; size: .; length: 11; V: TRBV20-1; J: TRBJ1-2; DNA: TGCAGCGTCGGACAGGGGGCTGGCTACACCTTC; CDR3: CSVGQGAGYTF
D: TRBD2; size: once; length: 15; V: TRBV28; J: TRBJ2-7; DNA: TGTGCCAGCAGTCCTGAGCGGGAGGTGAACTCCGAGCAGTACTTC; CDR3: CASSPEREVNSEQYF
D: .; size: .; length: 18; V: TRBV14; J: TRBJ2-2; DNA: TGTGCCAGCTACCAAACTCAGGGGTTGGTAAGAAACACCGGGGAGCTGTTTTTT; CDR3: CASYQTQGLVRNTGELFF
D: .; size: .; length: 15; V: TRBV7-3; J: TRBJ2-3; DNA: TGTGCCAGCAGCCCGGAGGGACTTTCCACAGATACGCAGTATTTT; CDR3: CASSPEGLSTDTQYF
D: .; size: .; length: 14; V: TRBV18; J: TRBJ1-2; DNA: TGTGCCAGCTCGCCGCCGGGACACTTTTATGGCTACACCTTC; CDR3: CASSPPGHFYGYTF
D: .; size: .; length: 16; V: TRBV5-6; J: TRBJ2-7; DNA: TGTGCCAGCAGCTTATTCGGGACACTTATCCCCTACGAGCAGTACTTC; CDR3: CASSLFGTLIPYEQYF
D: .; size: .; length: 15; V: TRBV30; J: TRBJ2-7; DNA: TGTGCCTGGTCATTTAGCGGAGCCTTTTCCTACGAGCAGTACTTC; CDR3: CAWSFSGAFSYEQYF
D: .; size: .; length: 11; V: TRBV28; J: TRBJ1-2; DNA: TGTGCCAGCACGGGGAACTATGGCTACACCTTC; CDR3: CASTGNYGYTF
D: TRBD1; size: .; length: 15; V: TRBV7-2; J: TRBJ1-1; DNA: TGTGCCAGCAGCTTAATAGAGGGGGCGGGGACTGAAGCTTTCTTT; CDR3: CASSLIEGAGTEAFF
D: TRBD2; size: .; length: 16; V: TRBV9; J: TRBJ2-1; DNA: TGTGCCAGCAGCGTAGCATGGGCGGGAGGGGGCAATGAGCAGTTCTTC; CDR3: CASSVAWAGGGNEQFF
D: TRBD2; size: .; length: 16; V: TRBV2; J: TRBJ2-7; DNA: TGTGCCAGCAGTGCCGGGACTAGCGCTCCGAGCTACGAGCAGTACTTC; CDR3: CASSAGTSAPSYEQYF
D: .; size: few; length: 14; V: TRBV4-1; J: TRBJ2-2; DNA: TGCGCCAGCAGCCAGCGCCCGAACACCGGGGAGCTGTTTTTT; CDR3: CASSQRPNTGELFF
D: .; size: .; length: 16; V: TRBV7-3; J: TRBJ2-3; DNA: TGTGCCAGCAGCTTAAATCTAGTAGGCGGCACAGATACGCAGTATTTT; CDR3: CASSLNLVGGTDTQYF
D: TRBD1; size: .; length: 18; V: TRBV2; J: TRBJ2-7; DNA: TGTGCCAGCAGTGTCAAGGAGGGACAGGGAACTATATACGAAGAGCAGTACTTC; CDR3: CASSVKEGQGTIYEEQYF
D: TRBD1; size: .; length: 13; V: TRBV10-1; J: TRBJ1-2; DNA: TGCGCCAGCAGTGCCGACAGGGGTAATGGCTACACCTTC; CDR3: CASSADRGNGYTF
D: .; size: .; length: 15; V: TRBV6-5; J: TRBJ1-2; DNA: TGTGCCAGCAGTTCCCCGCGGGACGGCTCCGGAGGCTACACCTTC; CDR3: CASSSPRDGSGGYTF
D: TRBD1; size: .; length: 15; V: TRBV27; J: TRBJ2-1; DNA: TGTGCCAGCAGTCCGACGACAGGGGGGTACGGTGAGCAGTTCTTC; CDR3: CASSPTTGGYGEQFF
D: .; size: .; length: 14; V: TRBV29-1; J: TRBJ2-5; DNA: TGCAGCGTCCCTAATCCAGGGAATCAAGAGACCCAGTACTTC; CDR3: CSVPNPGNQETQYF
D: TRBD1; size: .; length: 12; V: TRBV6-5; J: TRBJ1-2; DNA: TGTGCCACGGACAGGGCGAGCTATGGCTACACCTTC; CDR3: CATDRASYGYTF
D: TRBD2; size: .; length: 13; V: TRBV29-1; J: TRBJ2-2; DNA: TGCAGCGTTGATCTAGCGGGGCCCGGGGAGCTGTTTTTT; CDR3: CSVDLAGPGELFF
D: .; size: .; length: 14; V: TRBV6-6; J: TRBJ1-5; DNA: TGTGCCAGCAGCGGACAGCCAGAGAATCAGCCCCAGCATTTT; CDR3: CASSGQPENQPQHF
D: TRBD2; size: .; length: 15; V: TRBV5-1; J: TRBJ2-3; DNA: TGCGCCAGCAGCTTGGAGGGAGGGGGCACAGATACGCAGTATTTT; CDR3: CASSLEGGGTDTQYF
D: .; size: .; length: 14; V: TRBV3-1/TRBV3-2; J: TRBJ1-6; DNA: TGTGCCAGCAGCCATGATAGCGGGATTTCACCCCTCCACTTT; CDR3: CASSHDSGISPLHF
D: TRBD2; size: few; length: 17; V: TRBV30; J: TRBJ2-1; DNA: TGTGCCTGGAGTGGCAGCGCTAGCGGGAGTTCCTACAATGAGCAGTTCTTC; CDR3: CAWSGSASGSSYNEQFF
D: TRBD1; size: .; length: 17; V: TRBV6-2/TRBV6-3; J: TRBJ2-2; DNA: TGTGCCAGCAGTGCCAGAACAGGGGGCGTGAACACCGGGGAGCTGTTTTTT; CDR3: CASSARTGGVNTGELFF
D: TRBD1; size: .; length: 14; V: TRBV30; J: TRBJ1-1; DNA: TGTGCCTGGAGTGGACAGGGATGGGACACTGAAGCTTTCTTT; CDR3: CAWSGQGWDTEAFF
D: .; size: .; length: 14; V: TRBV4-1; J: TRBJ2-7; DNA: TGCGCCAGCAGCCAAGATTGGAGGCGGAACGAGCAGTACTTC; CDR3: CASSQDWRRNEQYF
D: TRBD2; size: .; length: 18; V: TRBV29-1; J: TRBJ2-5; DNA: TGCAGCGGAGGGTGGCGTGGGAAACTAGCGGGAGTTATGGAGACCCAGTACTTC; CDR3: CSGGWRGKLAGVMETQYF
D: .; size: few; length: 15; V: TRBV11-2; J: TRBJ1-6; DNA: TGTGCCAGCAGCCTCCTAAGGGGGTTCAATTCACCCCTCCACTTT; CDR3: CASSLLRGFNSPLHF
D: .; size: once; length: 14; V: TRBV5-5; J: TRBJ1-5; DNA: TGTGCCAGCAGCCTCCGGGAAAATCATCAGCCCCAGCATTTT; CDR3: CASSLRENHQPQHF
D: TRBD2; size: .; length: 19; V: TRBV7-2; J: TRBJ2-1; DNA: TGTGCCAGCAGCTTTACAGGGGCCAGACTAGCGGGAGATCTCAATGAGCAGTTCTTC; CDR3: CASSFTGARLAGDLNEQFF
D: .; size: few; length: 13; V: TRBV9; J: TRBJ2-7; DNA: TGTGCCAGCAGCGCTGCGGGTTCTGGTGAGCAGTACTTC; CDR3: CASSAAGSGEQYF
D: .; size: .; length: 16; V: TRBV2; J: TRBJ2-4; DNA: TGTGCCAGCAGTGACAGCCTAGCTTTGACCCAGAACATTCAGTACTTC; CDR3: CASSDSLALTQNIQYF
D: TRBD2; size: .; length: 16; V: TRBV7-6; J: TRBJ2-5; DNA: TGTGCCAGCAGCTTAGCGGCCCTGGCGGGAGTAGAGACCCAGTACTTC; CDR3: CASSLAALAGVETQYF
D: TRBD2; size: once; length: 13; V: TRBV3-1/TRBV3-2; J: TRBJ2-5; DNA: TGTGCCAGCGGACTAGCGGGACAAGAGACCCAGTACTTC; CDR3: CASGLAGQETQYF
D: .; size: .; length: 17; V: TRBV27; J: TRBJ2-1; DNA: TGTGCCAGCAGTTTAAGGACGGGAGCACGAAGAAACAATGAGCAGTTCTTC; CDR3: CASSLRTGARRNNEQFF
D: TRBD1; size: .; length: 17; V: TRBV19; J: TRBJ1-5; DNA: TGTGCCAGTAGTCAACCCAGGGACAGGGCAGGGAATCAGCCCCAGCATTTT; CDR3: CASSQPRDRAGNQPQHF
D: .; size: .; length: 14; V: TRBV5-1; J: TRBJ1-6; DNA: TGCGCCAGCAGCTTGGGCAGGGGAGATTCACCCCTCCACTTT; CDR3: CASSLGRGDSPLHF
D: .; size: .; length: 17; V: TRBV7-6; J: TRBJ2-1; DNA: TGTGCCAGCAGCTTTATGGGGGGGCACGCGGGCCCGGGGGAGCAGTTCTTC; CDR3: CASSFMGGHAGPGEQFF
D: .; size: .; length: 13; V: TRBV2; J: TRBJ1-1; DNA: TGTGCCAGCAAACAAACAGGGAACACTGAAGCTTTCTTT; CDR3: CASKQTGNTEAFF
D: TRBD1; size: .; length: 14; V: TRBV5-1; J: TRBJ1-4; DNA: TGCGCCAGCAGCGTGGACAGGGACAATGAAAAACTGTTTTTT; CDR3: CASSVDRDNEKLFF
D: TRBD2; size: once; length: 20; V: TRBV19; J: TRBJ2-1; DNA: TGTGCCAGTAGTATAGTCGAGACAGCCATAGCGGGAGGCTCCTACAATGAGCAGTTCTTC; CDR3: CASSIVETAIAGGSYNEQFF
D: TRBD1; size: .; length: 15; V: TRBV29-1; J: TRBJ2-3; DNA: TGCAGCGTCCCCGCCCGGGGACAGAGCACAGATACGCAGTATTTT; CDR3: CSVPARGQSTDTQYF
D: TRBD2; size: .; length: 16; V: TRBV28; J: TRBJ2-4; DNA: TGTGCCAGCAGTTCCGGACTAGCGGGAGGGGAGGACATTCAGTACTTC; CDR3: CASSSGLAGGEDIQYF
D: TRBD1; size: .; length: 13; V: TRBV19; J: TRBJ1-5; DNA: TGTGCCAGTACTCTAACAGGGGGCCAGCCCCAGCATTTT; CDR3: CASTLTGGQPQHF
D: TRBD1; size: .; length: 15; V: TRBV9; J: TRBJ1-5; DNA: TGTGCCAGCAGCCTCTCGGGACAGGGTCATCAGCCCCAGCATTTT; CDR3: CASSLSGQGHQPQHF
D: .; size: .; length: 13; V: TRBV12-3/TRBV12-4; J: TRBJ2-1; DNA: TGTGCCATCCAGGGGTTCTCCTACAATGAGCAGTTCTTC; CDR3: CAIQGFSYNEQFF
D: TRBD2; size: few; length: 13; V: TRBV13; J: TRBJ2-1; DNA: TGTGCCAGCAGCCTGCCGGCGGGAGCAGAGCAGTTCTTC; CDR3: CASSLPAGAEQFF